What follows are 20 T cell receptor beta chains derived from one specimen sequenced in a study of graft-versus-host responses after intestinal transplantation. Assay: immunoSEQ multiplex PCR; the TCRdb copy retains only in-frame clones and omits some. This sample yields about 15,000 clones, of which around 64% are seen a single time; 20% to 25% belongs to the top ten. Graft tissue processing released intraepithelial and lamina propria lymphocytes. The material was ileum tissue, obtained approximately 780 days after intestinal transplantation. These receptors were collected from a human patient who received an intestinal transplant, so some T cells may come from the graft donor.

The chain is built from TRBV28 and TRBJ1-3; D uncertain. This CDR3 has 15 residues. V lost 7 bases and J lost 0, with 13 bases in between. From germline, CDR1 is MDHEN and CDR2 SYDVKM. This chain's CDR3 is CASTPVVLSGNTIYF. The DNA for the CDR3 is TGTGCCAGCACCCCGGTGGTTCTCTCTGGAAACACCATATATTTT.

This chain uses TRBV28 with TRBJ2-3, with D tentatively TRBD2 (6 bases). Per the germline V gene, CDR1 is MDHEN and CDR2 is SYDVKM. Trimming cost V 3 bases and J 5 bases, with 15 bases left between them. The CDR3 consists of 15 residues. The CDR3 reads CASSLTSRMGDTQYF. DNA of the CDR3: TGTGCCAGCAGTTTGACTAGTAGGATGGGAGATACGCAGTATTTT.

The chain is built from TRBV15 and TRBJ2-1, with 7 bases identical to TRBD1. The CDR3 runs to 15 residues. Germline V lookup: CDR1 LNHNV, CDR2 YYDKDF (reference sequence). The J segment lost 1 base and the V segment lost 0 bases, leaving 0 bases of the junction unmatched. This CDR3 reads CATSRDRGSYNEQFF. Here the CDR3 DNA reads TGTGCCACCAGCAGAGACAGGGGGTCCTACAATGAGCAGTTCTTC.

This clone was observed a handful of times. The V and J genes are TRBV7-9 and TRBJ2-5; D not certain. The J call may be mistaken, given a closer DNA end match to TRBJ2-7. Germline lookup yields CDR1 SEHNR and CDR2 FQNEAQ (reference sequence). The CDR3 is 14 residues long. This CDR3 is CASSLGPGTYEQYF. As DNA, the CDR3 is TGTGCCAGCAGCTTAGGCCCAGGAACCTACGAGCAGTACTTC.

Only a few counts were recorded for this clone. The chain carries TRBV6-1 and TRBJ2-7, with TRBD1 identical over 8 bases. The CDR3 totals 15 residues. V trimming: 5 bases; J trimming: 4 bases; junction bases outside the gene matches: 10. CDR1 and CDR2 from the germline V gene are MNHNS and SASEGT. In DNA, the CDR3 is TGTGCCAGCAGTTTGAACAGGGGGGCCCCTTACGAGCAGTACTTC. The encoded protein is CASSLNRGAPYEQYF.

This clone counts as medium-sized. The chain has TRBV10-2 and TRBJ1-2, with TRBD1 identical over 7 bases. Per the germline V gene, CDR1 is WSHSY and CDR2 is SAAADI. The J segment lost 1 base and the V segment lost 4 bases, leaving 3 bases of the junction unmatched. The CDR3 runs to 14 residues. CDR3 loop: CASSGDSLNYGYTF. The CDR3, as DNA: TGCGCCAGCAGTGGGGACAGCCTTAACTATGGCTACACCTTC.

In its sample, this clone was seen once. The V gene is TRBV27, the J gene TRBJ2-5; maybe TRBD1 (6 bases). The assigned J gene may be wrong: the sequence end matches TRBJ2-7 better. Germline CDR1 MNHEY, CDR2 SMNVEV (reference sequence). This CDR3 contains 14 residues. The CDR3 protein is CASRHRQDHYEQYF. The CDR3 DNA is TGTGCCAGCCGCCACCGACAGGACCACTACGAGCAGTACTTC.

J is TRBJ1-1 and V is TRBV12-2. TRBV12-2 is listed as a pseudogene. CDR3 size: 17 residues. CDR3 sequence (DNA): TGTGCAAGTCGCCTCGACTTCGAAGGCGGGGAGAACACTGAAGCTTTCTTT. This sequence encodes CASRLDFEGGENTEAFF.

The rearrangement joins TRBV10-2 to TRBJ2-6; D tentatively fits TRBD1 or TRBD2 (5 bases each). V shed 2 bases and J shed 1 base, with 18 bases lying between them. Germline V gene sequence: CDR1 WSHSY, CDR2 SAAADI. CDR3 length: 19 amino acids. The CDR3 sequence: CASSEPLTAARSGANVLTF. The CDR3 coding sequence is TGCGCCAGCAGTGAGCCCCTGACAGCGGCAAGATCTGGGGCCAACGTCCTGACTTTC.

The J gene is TRBJ2-1, the V gene TRBV4-2, with 13 bases that match TRBD2. With 0 bases clipped from V and 15 bases from J, the junction kept 11 bases outside the gene matches. The CDR3 totals 16 residues. Germline V gene lookup returns CDR1 LGHNA and CDR2 YNFKEQ. The chain's CDR3 is CASSQEATSGRNRVFF. Here the CDR3 DNA reads TGTGCCAGCAGCCAAGAGGCGACTAGCGGGAGGAATAGGGTGTTCTTC.

J is TRBJ2-5 and V is TRBV6-5; either TRBD1 or TRBD2 may supply D (5 bases each). This CDR3 is built from 13 residues. Germline V gene lookup returns CDR1 MNHEY and CDR2 SVGAGI. V was trimmed by 5 bases and J by 4 bases, leaving 11 bases between them. The CDR3 sequence: CASSGTAAETQYF. The CDR3 DNA follows: TGTGCCAGCAGTGGGACGGCCGCAGAGACCCAGTACTTC.

The gene calls are TRBV27 and TRBJ2-5, with D perhaps given as TRBD1 or TRBD2 (5 bases each). V gave up 3 bases and J gave up 5 bases, with 10 bases separating them. The CDR3 is 13 residues long. Germline CDR1 reads MNHEY; CDR2 reads SMNVEV (reference sequence). CDR3 coding DNA: TGTGCCAGCAGTTTGGTCAGGGAGGAGACCCAGTACTTC. It translates to CASSLVREETQYF.

This chain links TRBV28 with TRBJ2-3; D is ambiguous. Germline V CDR1 and CDR2: MDHEN, SYDVKM. Deletions cut 4 bases from V and 0 bases from J, with 14 bases between. The CDR3 runs to 16 residues. CDR3: CASSWVTAASTDTQYF. The CDR3 DNA reads as TGTGCCAGCAGTTGGGTGACCGCGGCTAGCACAGATACGCAGTATTTT.

The chain has TRBV7-9 and TRBJ2-3; 7 positions match TRBD2. Per germline, CDR1 SEHNR and CDR2 FQNEAQ (reference sequence). The CDR3 is 14 amino acids. The junction had 1 base not matched to a gene; V was cut back by 4 bases and J by 0 bases. The CDR3 coding sequence is TGTGCCAGCAGCTATAGCGGGAGCACAGATACGCAGTATTTT. Its protein is CASSYSGSTDTQYF.

This clone was picked up one time. The chain combines TRBV14 with TRBJ1-1, with 7 bases lining up with TRBD1. V dropped 1 base and J dropped 1; count of bases not matched to a gene: 6. This CDR3 region has 16 residues. CDR1 is SGHDN and CDR2 is FVKESK in the germline V gene. The CDR3 DNA is TGTGCCAGCAGCCAAGGTGGACAGGCGCGGAACACTGAAGCTTTCTTT. Translation gives CASSQGGQARNTEAFF.

The rearrangement uses TRBV10-2 and TRBJ2-2, with D maybe TRBD1 (5 bases). Germline V gene data show CDR1 as WSHSY and CDR2 as SAAADI. This CDR3 has 14 amino acids. Trimming left V 5 bases short and J 5 bases short, with 12 bases between. In DNA form, the CDR3 reads TGCGCCAGCAGTAGTCAGGGATGGACCGGGGAGCTGTTTTTT. As protein: CASSSQGWTGELFF.

This chain uses TRBV15 with TRBJ1-4; maybe TRBD1 (6 bases). The CDR3 totals 16 residues. V shed 6 bases and J shed 0 bases, with 14 bases lying between them. Germline CDR1 LNHNV, CDR2 YYDKDF (reference sequence). The CDR3 DNA reads TGTGCCACCAGAACAGGGAAGGGAACAACTAATGAAAAACTGTTTTTT. It specifies CATRTGKGTTNEKLFF.

Only a few counts were recorded for this clone. The chain is built from TRBV21-1 and TRBJ1-5. TRBV21-1 is deemed a pseudogene. CDR3 length: 13 residues. The CDR3 loop is CASSTRRYQPQHF. CDR3 sequence (DNA): TGTGCCAGCAGCACCCGGAGGTATCAGCCCCAGCATTTT.

The table lists this clone with a count of one. V is TRBV11-2 and J is TRBJ2-5; D remains ambiguous. This CDR3 has 12 residues. Germline CDR1 and CDR2: SGHAT and FQNNGV. Trimming shortened V by 3 bases and J by 5 bases, and 7 bases separated the two germline ends. CDR3: CASSFGWETQYF. CDR3 DNA: TGTGCCAGCAGCTTTGGGTGGGAGACCCAGTACTTC.

The rearrangement joins TRBV4-2 to TRBJ2-5; TRBD2 aligns across 14 bases. This CDR3 is built from 16 residues. The V gene's germline CDR1 is LGHNA and CDR2 YNFKEQ. V trimming: 6 bases; J trimming: 3 bases; junction bases outside the gene matches: 6. The CDR3 region is CASSHRTSGGKETQYF. CDR3 in DNA: TGTGCCAGCAGTCACAGGACTAGCGGGGGGAAAGAGACCCAGTACTTC.